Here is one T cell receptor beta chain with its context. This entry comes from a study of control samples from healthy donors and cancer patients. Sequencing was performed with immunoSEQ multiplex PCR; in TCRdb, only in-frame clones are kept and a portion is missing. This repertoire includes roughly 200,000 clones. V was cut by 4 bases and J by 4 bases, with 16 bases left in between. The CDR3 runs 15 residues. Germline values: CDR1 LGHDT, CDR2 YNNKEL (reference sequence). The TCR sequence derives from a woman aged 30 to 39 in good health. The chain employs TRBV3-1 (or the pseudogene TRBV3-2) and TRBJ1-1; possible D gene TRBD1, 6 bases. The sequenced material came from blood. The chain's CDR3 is CASSPRGVRATEAFF. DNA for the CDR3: TGTGCCAGCAGCCCCAGGGGAGTAAGGGCCACTGAAGCTTTCTTT.